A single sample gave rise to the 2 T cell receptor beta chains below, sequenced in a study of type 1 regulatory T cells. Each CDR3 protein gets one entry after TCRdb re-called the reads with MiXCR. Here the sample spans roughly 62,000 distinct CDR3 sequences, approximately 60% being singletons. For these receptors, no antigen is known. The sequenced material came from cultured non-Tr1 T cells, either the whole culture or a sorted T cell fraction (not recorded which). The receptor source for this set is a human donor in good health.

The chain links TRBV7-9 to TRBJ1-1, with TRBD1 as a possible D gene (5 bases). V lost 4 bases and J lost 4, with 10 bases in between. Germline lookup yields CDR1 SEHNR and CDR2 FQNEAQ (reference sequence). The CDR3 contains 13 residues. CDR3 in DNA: TGTGCCAGCAGCTGGGGACCGCGCACTGAAGCTTTCTTT. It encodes CASSWGPRTEAFF.

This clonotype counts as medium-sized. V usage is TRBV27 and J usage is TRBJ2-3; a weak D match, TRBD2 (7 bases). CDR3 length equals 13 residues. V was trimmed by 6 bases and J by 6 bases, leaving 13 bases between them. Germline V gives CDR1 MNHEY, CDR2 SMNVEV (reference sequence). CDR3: CASSTGGWDTQYF. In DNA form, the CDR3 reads TGTGCCAGCAGCACGGGGGGCTGGGATACGCAGTATTTT.